This T cell receptor beta chain is drawn from a study of cytomegalovirus exposure and HLA in healthy donors. Study information: In terms of ancestry, the Caucasian-associated cluster contained roughly 81% of the roughly 400 genotyped donors. Findings and limits, study-wide: Being productive about 87% or about 30% of the time was typical of most TCR beta V segments in an earlier analysis.

Healthy bone marrow donors made up the cohort. As concerns this clone: What it recognizes is unknown.

The PCR was carried out with 60 Vbeta primers and 13 Jbeta primers. The assay was immunoSEQ multiplex PCR, and TCRdb's table has in-frame clones only and misses some. The sample carries 100,000 to 150,000 clones, 65% to 90% recorded once. The V gene lost 2 bases and the J gene lost 5 bases, with 10 bases spanning the gap. CDR1 and CDR2 from the germline V gene are SGDLS and YYNGEE. This CDR3 spans 13 amino acids. The chain combines TRBV9 with TRBJ2-5; TRBD2 might be the D (5 bases). The TCR comes from a woman younger than 35 in good health and CMV-seropositive. Sequenced: PBMCs. As DNA, the CDR3 is TGTGCCAGCAGCGTGGGAGTGAAGGAGACCCAGTACTTC. It specifies CASSVGVKETQYF.